One sample yielded the 26 T cell receptor beta chains listed below, sequenced in a study of cytomegalovirus exposure and HLA in healthy donors. The PCR made use of 60 Vbeta and 13 Jbeta primers. Generated by immunoSEQ multiplex PCR, the TCRdb table keeps only in-frame clones and is missing some. The sample has tens of thousands of clones; roughly three quarters are singletons. The sample consisted of PBMCs. These receptors all stem from a man aged 25-45 years in good health and CMV-seronegative.

This chain links TRBV7-9 with TRBJ2-2, with D possibly being TRBD1 (6 bases). Looked up from germline, CDR1 is SEHNR and CDR2 is FQNEAQ (reference sequence). The CDR3 totals 16 residues. Trimming shortened V by 5 bases and J by 0 bases, and 13 bases separated the two germline ends. The CDR3 sequence: CASSTGLSSNTGELFF. The CDR3 region has the DNA TGTGCCAGCAGCACAGGGCTGTCATCGAACACCGGGGAGCTGTTTTTT.

This clone was seen a few times. V is TRBV6-6 and J is TRBJ1-1; D unresolved. Trimming pared 7 bases from V and 4 bases from J, leaving 13 bases between. CDR1 is MNHNY and CDR2 is SVGAGI in the germline V gene (reference sequence). This CDR3 comprises 13 residues. CDR3 region: CASTREVSTEAFF. Written as DNA, the CDR3 is TGTGCCAGCACGCGGGAGGTGAGCACTGAAGCTTTCTTT.

The chain couples TRBV9 to TRBJ1-6, with D perhaps matching TRBD1 (6 bases). V gave up 1 base and J gave up 8 bases, with 13 bases separating them. This CDR3 has 15 amino acids. Germline V gene sequence: CDR1 SGDLS, CDR2 YYNGEE. The CDR3 nucleotides are TGTGCCAGCAGCGTATCACCAGGGGCTGATTCACCCCTCCACTTT. Amino acid sequence: CASSVSPGADSPLHF.

CDR3 coding DNA: TGTGCCAGCAGTGGAGAACTCTATGGCTACACCTTC. Amino acid sequence: CASSGELYGYTF. The V and J genes are TRBV6-1 and TRBJ1-2; D uncertain. CDR1 is MNHNS and CDR2 is SASEGT in the germline V gene. The V and J ends lost 4 bases and 4 bases respectively, with 7 bases between them. The CDR3 is 12 amino acids.

This chain connects TRBV5-5 to TRBJ2-5, with 9 nucleotides matching TRBD1. Near its end, the DNA agrees better with TRBJ2-7, so the J call may be wrong. Looked up from germline, CDR1 is SGHKS and CDR2 is YYEKEE (reference sequence). The CDR3 totals 13 residues. CDR3 sequence: CASGWTGEDEQYF. CDR3 nucleotides: TGTGCCAGCGGATGGACAGGGGAAGACGAGCAGTACTTC.

The sample holds a few counts of this clone. The rearrangement joins TRBV5-1 to TRBJ1-4; 8 nucleotides line up with TRBD1. The germline V gene encodes CDR1 SGHRS and CDR2 YFSETQ. The CDR3 loop spans 14 amino acids. After removal of 0 bases from V and 7 bases from J, the junction contained 2 bases not matched to a gene. This CDR3 reads CASSLDRGTEKLFF. The DNA of the CDR3 is TGCGCCAGCAGCTTGGACAGGGGGACTGAAAAACTGTTTTTT. The full variable domain, in which reference TRBV5-1 and TRBJ1-4 provide the parts outside the CDR3, is KAGVTQTPRYLIKTRGQQVTLSCSPISGHRSVSWYQQTPGQGLQFLFEYFSETQRNKGNFPGRFSGRQFSNSRSEMNVSTLELGDSALYLCASSLDRGTEKLFFGSGTQLSVL.

This chain uses TRBV5-1 with TRBJ1-2, with 11 bases identical to TRBD1. The CDR3 consists of 13 residues. J lost 8 bases, V lost 4 bases, and 4 bases had no gene match. Germline values: CDR1 SGHRS, CDR2 YFSETQ. The CDR3 region has the DNA TGCGCCAGCAGCCCCGGACAGGGGGCAGGCTACACCTTC. It yields the protein CASSPGQGAGYTF.

This clone was detected a few times. V and J are TRBV27 and TRBJ1-4; D remains unclear. This CDR3 has 13 amino acids. Germline V gene sequence: CDR1 MNHEY, CDR2 SMNVEV (reference sequence). Trimming removed 6 bases from V and 4 bases from J, with 9 bases in between. The DNA of the CDR3 is TGTGCCAGCAGATCCAGTGTTAATGAAAAACTGTTTTTT. It translates to CASRSSVNEKLFF.

Only a few counts were recorded for this clone. The CDR3 coding sequence is TGTGCCATCAGCGTCGGGAGTAATAGCAATCAGCCCCAGCATTTT. This translates into CAISVGSNSNQPQHF. The V gene is TRBV10-3, the J gene TRBJ1-5; D remains unclear. Trimming pared 6 bases from V and 0 bases from J, leaving 12 bases between. CDR3 size: 15 residues. Germline values: CDR1 ENHRY, CDR2 SYGVKD.

On this clone itself: The CDR3 end shows no conserved phenylalanine or tryptophan, and so a read error is likely. The CDR3 region has the DNA TGTGCCAGCAGTGGCCGACTAGGGAAGCGGCGTAGCACAGATACGCAGTATGTT. It yields the protein CASSGRLGKRRSTDTQYV. V is TRBV25-1 and J is TRBJ2-3; D possibly corresponds to TRBD2 (6 bases). Germline V gives CDR1 MGHDK, CDR2 SYGVNS. Trimming shortened V by 4 bases and J by 0 bases, and 20 bases separated the two germline ends. The CDR3 runs 18 residues.

This clone appeared once. The CDR3 DNA reads TGTGCCAGCAGCTTAGCGGACACTTACTATGGCTACACCTTC. It codes for CASSLADTYYGYTF. The chain employs TRBV7-8 and TRBJ1-2; maybe TRBD1 (5 bases). V was shortened by 0 bases and J by 3 bases, with 8 bases between the two germline ends. The germline CDR1 and CDR2 sequences are SGHVS and FQNEAQ. The CDR3 totals 14 residues.

The V call is TRBV6-4, the J call TRBJ1-1; D ambiguous. This CDR3 has 15 residues. Trimming removed 0 bases at V and 4 bases at J, with 12 bases between. Germline V CDR1 and CDR2: MRHNA, SNTAGT. This CDR3 reads CASSDSESGGTEAFF. DNA of the CDR3: TGTGCCAGCAGTGACTCGGAGTCGGGAGGCACTGAAGCTTTCTTT.

This chain connects TRBV11-1 to TRBJ2-6; a possible D gene is TRBD1 (7 bases). This CDR3 contains 18 residues. Trimming took 2 bases from V and 0 from J, leaving 14 bases between them. Looked up from germline, CDR1 is SGHAT and CDR2 is FQDESV (reference sequence). Written as DNA, the CDR3 is TGTGCCAGCAGCTTATGGCAGGGGGGTGGCTCTGGGGCCAACGTCCTGACTTTC. This sequence encodes CASSLWQGGGSGANVLTF.

V and J are TRBV7-3 and TRBJ1-1, with a tentative D call TRBD1 (6 bases). The CDR3 totals 13 residues. The germline gives CDR1 SGHTA, CDR2 FQGTGA. Trimming stripped 4 bases from V and 3 bases from J, with 9 bases between. CDR3 bases: TGTGCCAGCAGCTCCCACAGGGACACTGAAGCTTTCTTT. It codes for CASSSHRDTEAFF.

The chain recombines TRBV4-1 with TRBJ1-5, with unresolved D. Germline V gives CDR1 MGHRA, CDR2 YSYEKL. The CDR3 covers 17 residues. The V end was cut by 0 bases, the J end by 0 bases, with 12 bases between. The chain's CDR3 is CASSQDLAPYSNQPQHF. The CDR3 DNA sequence: TGCGCCAGCAGCCAAGATTTAGCGCCGTATAGCAATCAGCCCCAGCATTTT.

This clone was seen more than once but under ten times. The chain uses TRBV4-3 and TRBJ2-7, with 8 bases aligning to TRBD2. CDR1 and CDR2 (germline): LGHNA, YSLEER. This CDR3 region has 16 residues. V shed 0 bases, J shed 2 bases, and the junction held 6 bases outside the gene matches. CDR3: CASSQEGRGATYEQYF. The CDR3 DNA follows: TGCGCCAGCAGCCAAGAGGGGCGGGGGGCTACCTACGAGCAGTACTTC.

This chain joins TRBV19 and TRBJ1-2, with a tentative D call TRBD1 (5 bases). The CDR3 totals 15 residues. V was pared by 7 bases and J by 0 bases, with 15 bases between. Germline loops: CDR1 LNHDA, CDR2 SQIVND (reference sequence). CDR3 protein: CASTPQKGANYGYTF. The CDR3 DNA follows: TGTGCCAGTACCCCTCAGAAAGGGGCTAACTATGGCTACACCTTC.

The chain recombines TRBV10-3 with TRBJ2-7, with 9 bases fitting TRBD1. The CDR3 extends over 13 amino acids. The germline V gene encodes CDR1 ENHRY and CDR2 SYGVKD. Trimming removed 11 bases from V and 3 bases from J; junction bases left unmatched: 8. CDR3 nucleotide sequence: TGTGCCGTCTCCCCGGGACAGGGCTACGAGCAGTACTTC. Translating it yields CAVSPGQGYEQYF.

The chain employs TRBV27 and TRBJ1-6; 7 bases are a match to TRBD1. V shed 3 bases, J shed 11 bases, and the junction held 7 bases outside the gene matches. This CDR3 has 14 amino acids. CDR1 is MNHEY and CDR2 is SMNVEV in the germline V gene (reference sequence). The CDR3 loop reads CASSFRGQFAPLHF. Written as DNA, the CDR3 is TGTGCCAGCAGTTTTAGGGGACAGTTTGCACCCCTCCACTTT.

This clone was detected a few times. This chain links TRBV28 with TRBJ1-5, with D tentatively TRBD1 (5 bases). Germline V lookup: CDR1 MDHEN, CDR2 SYDVKM. This CDR3 has 15 amino acids. V was shortened by 3 bases and J by 6 bases, with 15 bases between the two germline ends. The CDR3, as DNA: TGTGCCAGCAGTTTGTCACCAGGGCCTACTCAGCCCCAGCATTTT. Its protein product is CASSLSPGPTQPQHF.

The chain uses TRBV6-6 and TRBJ2-7; tentatively, D is TRBD1 (6 bases). The CDR3 is made up of 12 amino acids. With 7 bases removed from V and 0 bases from J, the gap between germline ends came to 7 bases. Germline loops: CDR1 MNHNY, CDR2 SVGAGI (reference sequence). For the CDR3, the DNA is TGTGCCAGCATGACAGGCTCCTACGAGCAGTACTTC. It yields the protein CASMTGSYEQYF.

The rearrangement links TRBV5-1 to TRBJ2-5; 9 bases line up with TRBD1. Trimming at V came to 6 bases and at J to 5 bases, leaving 5 bases not matched to a gene. CDR1 and CDR2 (germline): SGHRS, YFSETQ. The CDR3 is 13 residues long. The CDR3 is CASTTGQGETQYF. The CDR3 nucleotides read TGCGCCAGCACAACGGGACAGGGCGAGACCCAGTACTTC.

The V and J genes are TRBV2 and TRBJ1-2; TRBD1 is a possible D gene (5 bases). Per the germline V gene, CDR1 is SNHLY and CDR2 is FYNNEI. The CDR3 length is 12 residues. V gave up 6 bases and J gave up 5 bases, with 10 bases separating them. The CDR3 nucleotides read TGTGCCAGCAGAGGGGCAGTTTATGGCTACACCTTC. The encoded protein is CASRGAVYGYTF. Looking up the rest from reference TRBV2 and TRBJ1-2 gives the full variable domain: EPEVTQTPSHQVTQMGQEVILRCVPISNHLYFYWYRQILGQKVEFLVSFYNNEISEKSEIFDDQFSVERPDGSNFTLKIRSTKLEDSAMYFCASRGAVYGYTFGSGTRLTVV.

The CDR3 DNA reads as TGTGCCAGCCAAGATAGGATTCGGGGGAACACCGGGGAGCTGTTTTTT. It codes for CASQDRIRGNTGELFF. The genes are TRBV2 and TRBJ2-2, with a tentative D call TRBD2 (5 bases). This CDR3 comprises 16 residues. CDR1 and CDR2 from the germline V gene are SNHLY and FYNNEI. V was cut by 8 bases and J by 1 base, with 17 bases left in between.

This rearrangement joins TRBV4-1 to TRBJ1-2; a weak D match, TRBD1 (5 bases). Germline values: CDR1 MGHRA, CDR2 YSYEKL. V lost 0 bases, J lost 3 bases, and 14 bases lay in between. The CDR3 contains 16 residues. The DNA for the CDR3 is TGCGCCAGCAGCCAAGATCGTACAGGTGGGGACTATGGCTACACCTTC. It translates to CASSQDRTGGDYGYTF.

The chain uses TRBV20-1 and TRBJ2-5; no reliable D call. Trimming pared 7 bases from V and 5 bases from J, leaving 11 bases between. Germline V CDR1 and CDR2: DFQATT, SNEGSKA (reference sequence). The length of the CDR3 is 11 residues. As DNA, the CDR3 is TGCAGTGGAGTAGCATTGGAGACCCAGTACTTC. Translation gives CSGVALETQYF.